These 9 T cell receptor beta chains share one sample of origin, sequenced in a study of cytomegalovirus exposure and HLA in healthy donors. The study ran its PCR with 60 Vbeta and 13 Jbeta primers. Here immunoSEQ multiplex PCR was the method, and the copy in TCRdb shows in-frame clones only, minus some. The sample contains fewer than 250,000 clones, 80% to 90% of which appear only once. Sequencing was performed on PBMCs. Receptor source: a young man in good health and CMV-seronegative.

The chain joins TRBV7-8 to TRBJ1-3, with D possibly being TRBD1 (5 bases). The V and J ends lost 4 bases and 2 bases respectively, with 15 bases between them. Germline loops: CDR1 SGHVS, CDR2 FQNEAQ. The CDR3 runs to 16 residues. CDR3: CASSSIAGQTGNTIYF. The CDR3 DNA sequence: TGTGCCAGCAGCTCGATTGCAGGGCAAACTGGAAACACCATATATTTT.

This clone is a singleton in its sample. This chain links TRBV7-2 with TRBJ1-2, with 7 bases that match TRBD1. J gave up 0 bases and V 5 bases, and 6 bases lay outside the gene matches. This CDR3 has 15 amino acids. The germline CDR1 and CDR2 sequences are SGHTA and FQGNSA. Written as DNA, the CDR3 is TGTGCCAGCAGCCAAGGGACAGTGCCTAACTATGGCTACACCTTC. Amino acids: CASSQGTVPNYGYTF.

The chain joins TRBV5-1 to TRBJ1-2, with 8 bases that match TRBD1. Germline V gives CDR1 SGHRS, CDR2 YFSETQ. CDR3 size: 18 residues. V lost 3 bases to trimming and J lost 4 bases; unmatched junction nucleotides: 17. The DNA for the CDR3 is TGCGCCAGCAGCTACTCCTCGGACAGGGAGGAATCTGTCTATGGCTACACCTTC. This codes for CASSYSSDREESVYGYTF.

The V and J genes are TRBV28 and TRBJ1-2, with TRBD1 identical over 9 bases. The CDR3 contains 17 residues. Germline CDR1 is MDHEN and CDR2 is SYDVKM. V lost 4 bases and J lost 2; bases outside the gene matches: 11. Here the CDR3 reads CASSSLRTGARNYGYTF. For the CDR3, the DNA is TGTGCCAGCAGTTCCCTCAGGACAGGGGCGAGGAACTATGGCTACACCTTC.

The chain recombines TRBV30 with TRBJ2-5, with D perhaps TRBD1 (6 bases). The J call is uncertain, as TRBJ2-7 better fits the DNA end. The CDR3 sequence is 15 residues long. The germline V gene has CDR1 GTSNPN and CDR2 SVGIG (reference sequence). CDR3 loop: CAWRKTGTRPYEQYF. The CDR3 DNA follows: TGTGCCTGGAGAAAAACAGGGACCCGACCCTACGAGCAGTACTTC.

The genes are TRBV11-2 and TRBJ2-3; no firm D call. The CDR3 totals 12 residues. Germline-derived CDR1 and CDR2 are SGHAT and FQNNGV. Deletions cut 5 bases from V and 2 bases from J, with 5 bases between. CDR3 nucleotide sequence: TGTGCCAGCAGCCTTATCACAGATACGCAGTATTTT. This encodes CASSLITDTQYF.

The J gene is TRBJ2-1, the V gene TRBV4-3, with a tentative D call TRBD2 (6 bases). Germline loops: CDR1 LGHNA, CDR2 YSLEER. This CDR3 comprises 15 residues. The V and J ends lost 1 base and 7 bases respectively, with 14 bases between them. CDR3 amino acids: CASSQGLGEENEQFF. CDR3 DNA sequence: TGCGCCAGCAGCCAAGGACTGGGGGAGGAGAATGAGCAGTTCTTC.

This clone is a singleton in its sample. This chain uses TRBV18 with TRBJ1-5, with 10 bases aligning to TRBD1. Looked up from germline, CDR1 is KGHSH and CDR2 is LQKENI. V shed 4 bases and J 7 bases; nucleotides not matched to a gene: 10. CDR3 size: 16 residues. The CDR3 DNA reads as TGTGCCAGCTCACTAAGACAGGGGGCGCGAGGACAGCCCCAGCATTTT. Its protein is CASSLRQGARGQPQHF. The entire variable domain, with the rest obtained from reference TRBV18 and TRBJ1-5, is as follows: NAGVMQNPRHLVRRRGQEARLRCSPMKGHSHVYWYRQLPEEGLKFMVYLQKENIIDESGMPKERFSAEFPKEGPSILRIQQVVRGDSAAYFCASSLRQGARGQPQHFGDGTRLSIL.

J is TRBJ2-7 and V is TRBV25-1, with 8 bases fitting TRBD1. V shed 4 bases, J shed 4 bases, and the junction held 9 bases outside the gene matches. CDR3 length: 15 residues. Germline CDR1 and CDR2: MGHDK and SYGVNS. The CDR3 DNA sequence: TGTGCCAGCAGTGGCGGGACAGGACTATTTTACGAGCAGTACTTC. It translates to CASSGGTGLFYEQYF.